The subject of this entry is one TCR beta chain. The antigen this receptor binds is unknown. No much larger clone is present one base from it, and per-base qualities are unavailable. Using the deep immunoSEQ assay, multiplex PCR amplified TCR CDR3 regions from genomic DNA. Genomic DNA extracted from each cell subset was distributed evenly over all wells of several immunoSEQ 96-well plates, and each plate served as one replicate. For sorted subsets, each replicate PCR was loaded with 200 ng genomic DNA, equivalent to 30,000 or so T cell genomes. Purified libraries were measured with a Qubit 3.0 fluorometer, size-checked on a Bioanalyzer 2100, and measured again with the KAPA Library Quantification kit. Every immunoSEQ 96-well plate was sequenced on a separate single-read 150-cycle Illumina NextSeq 550 flow cell. The authors' analysis ran thus. The immunoSEQ output contained only junctional sequences without quality scores, so filtering could not match that applied to full-length reads. To assign V/J genes and CDR3, sequences were annotated against IMGT germline references using PyIR, a Python wrapper for IgBLAST v1.9. Reads with weak V/J assignments (E-value above 1e-6), missing CDR3, stop codons, out-of-frame junctions, or ambiguous translated residues were removed. V3J clonotypes were defined as sequences sharing the same inferred V gene, J gene, and CDR3 amino acid sequence. Percentage overlap between repertoires was calculated by dividing the number of shared unique clonotypes by the size of the smaller repertoire. RTK rarefaction, the Chao1 estimator, and Recon v2.1 estimates of unobserved clonotypes were used to assess repertoire richness. Generation probabilities for all TCRbeta clonotypes obtained by the gDNA method from several donors were computed using OLGA. In its TCRdb copy, this immuneACCESS table keeps in-frame sequences only and misses some clones. Where compared with another copy, unresolved V genes explain less than half of these, and the others have no known cause. The V and J calls and the clone size are those of that table, but D and trimming were determined from the DNA. The sample table lists approximately 840,000 clones, about 96% of them with a count of one. About 0.25% of the sample is taken by the ten largest.

For the CD8 naive samples, CD45RO-negative cells were positively selected for CCR7, yielding a CD45RA+CCR7+ population from which TemRA cells were excluded. Donors were healthy HIV-negative adults with no recently reported acute infections or vaccinations. Every donor was a Caucasian adult residing in Nashville, Tennessee, USA. Blood was collected by leukapheresis, and PBMCs were isolated by Ficoll-Histopaque density gradient centrifugation and then cryopreserved in liquid nitrogen vapor phase. Purity and quantity of every magnetically sorted T cell population were checked by analytical flow cytometry. Genomic DNA was isolated from each sorted fraction and quantified by UV absorbance on a Nanodrop 2000c. These data are taken from a study of shared clonotypes between healthy human individuals (dated by TCRdb to the early 2020s). Study-level background: Three men and a couple of women, aged 18 to 49 years, made up the cohort. To estimate repertoire size and how much clonotypes are shared between individuals, the study performed deep sequencing of blood TCR repertoires from five healthy adults. For each donor, CD4 naive and CD4 memory were each given three plates, CD8 naive was given two plates, and CD8 memory was given one plate. Libraries were prepared and TCR repertoires were sequenced by different laboratories using diverse techniques, in order to increase sequencing depth and limit assay-specific biases. Leukapheresis yielded between about 0.85 and 9.5 billion PBMCs per donor.

Overall results and qualifications from the work: Because the study included only a small number of donors, the genetic and exposure-history diversity represented was limited. Sharing across several donors was observed for around 4.8% of naive CD4, over 3% of naive CD8, 2.3% of memory CD4, and roughly 0.4% of memory CD8 clonotypes. Pairwise subsampling indicated that sequencing depth was expected to affect the degree of clonotype sharing among donors. Larger estimated clonotype richness was generally found for naive subsets than for memory subsets. Even with the large sequencing depth, rarefaction of the sorted-subset datasets indicated that sequencing was incomplete. Higher generation probabilities were observed for clonotypes shared by all four sorted-subset donors than for non-shared clonotypes. Only blood was sampled, and tissue TCR repertoires likely differ from those in blood.

The CDR3 measures 13 amino acids from cysteine to phenylalanine. Solely the CDR3 DNA is kept, with 39 bases framed from the first base. The germline ends are 3 bases apart after V is trimmed by 1 base and J by 3 bases. Looking up the germline V gene yields CDR1 MDHEN and CDR2 SYDVKM. Sequenced: naive CD8+ T cells sorted from blood. The intended sense of this specimen's cell subset or site label: CD45RA+CCR7+. The receptor was derived from a man under 40 in good health. The rearranged segments are TRBV28 and TRBJ2-2; the D segment cannot be called with confidence. The sequenced DNA: TGTGCCAGCAGTTTATTCTACACCGGGGAGCTGTTTTTT. This codes for CASSLFYTGELFF.